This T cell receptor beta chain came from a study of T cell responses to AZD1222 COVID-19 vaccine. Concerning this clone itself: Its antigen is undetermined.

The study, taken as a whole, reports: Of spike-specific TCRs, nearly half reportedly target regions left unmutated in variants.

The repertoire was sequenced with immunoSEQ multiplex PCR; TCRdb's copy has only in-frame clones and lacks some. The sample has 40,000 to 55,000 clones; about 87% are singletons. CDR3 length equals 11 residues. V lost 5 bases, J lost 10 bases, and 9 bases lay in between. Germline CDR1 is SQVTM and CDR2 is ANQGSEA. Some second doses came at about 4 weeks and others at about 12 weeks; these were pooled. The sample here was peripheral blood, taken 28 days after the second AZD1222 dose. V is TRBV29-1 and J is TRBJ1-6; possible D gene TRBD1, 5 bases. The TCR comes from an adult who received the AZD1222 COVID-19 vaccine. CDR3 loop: CSVMGVSPLHF. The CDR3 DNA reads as TGCAGCGTTATGGGGGTCTCACCCCTCCACTTT.